Presented here are 5 T cell receptor beta chains from one specimen sequenced in a study of shared clonotypes between healthy human individuals. The data were produced by immunoSEQ multiplex PCR, yet TCRdb's version contains in-frame clones alone and is incomplete. In the table there are around 500,000 clones, approximately 78% of which are singletons. Source material: PBMCs. Every receptor here comes from a woman aged 40 to 55 in good health. Some clones in this sample may be carry-over from other donors' samples.

This clone has just a few counts. The rearrangement joins TRBV6-5 to TRBJ1-2; D may be TRBD1 (6 bases). This CDR3 has 13 amino acids. CDR1 and CDR2 from the germline V gene are MNHEY and SVGAGI. Trimming cost V 6 bases and J 6 bases, with 14 bases left between them. The CDR3 protein is CASRLTGTNGYTF. DNA of the CDR3: TGTGCCAGCAGACTGACCGGGACAAATGGCTACACCTTC.

This chain links TRBV2 with TRBJ1-4, with a possible D match to TRBD1 (5 bases). The germline V gene encodes CDR1 SNHLY and CDR2 FYNNEI. The CDR3 is 15 amino acids. Between the trimmed V and J ends, which lost 6 bases and 4 bases, there was a span of 15 bases. The CDR3 sequence: CASSRGVSVNEKLFF. CDR3 bases: TGTGCCAGCAGCCGAGGGGTCTCGGTTAATGAAAAACTGTTTTTT.

This clone was picked up many times. The chain carries TRBV2 and TRBJ2-5, with 10 bases aligning to TRBD2. V lost 7 bases to trimming and J lost 5 bases; unmatched junction nucleotides: 10. This CDR3 has 15 residues. Germline V gene lookup returns CDR1 SNHLY and CDR2 FYNNEI. CDR3: CASKSTSGSGETQYF. The CDR3 coding sequence is TGTGCCAGCAAGTCGACTAGCGGGTCCGGGGAGACCCAGTACTTC. Full variable domain (rest looked up from reference TRBV2 and TRBJ2-5): EPEVTQTPSHQVTQMGQEVILRCVPISNHLYFYWYRQILGQKVEFLVSFYNNEISEKSEIFDDQFSVERPDGSNFTLKIRSTKLEDSAMYFCASKSTSGSGETQYFGPGTRLLVL.

The V call is TRBV30, the J call TRBJ1-2; tentatively, D is TRBD1 (5 bases). CDR1 and CDR2 from the germline V gene are GTSNPN and SVGIG (reference sequence). The CDR3 totals 13 residues. The germline V and J ends were trimmed by 3 bases and 2 bases, with 10 bases remaining between them. The CDR3: CAWSPGLNYGYTF. In DNA form, the CDR3 reads TGTGCCTGGAGCCCGGGACTCAACTATGGCTACACCTTC.

This sequence joins TRBV10-3 and TRBJ1-6; TRBD1 agrees at 8 bases. The length of the CDR3 is 20 residues. Trimming at V came to 0 bases and at J to 0 bases, leaving 10 bases not matched to a gene. In germline, CDR1 is ENHRY, CDR2 SYGVKD. The CDR3 nucleotides are TGTGCCATCAGTGAGTCGAGGCAGGGGGCGGCTAGCTCCTATAATTCACCCCTCCACTTT. Its protein product is CAISESRQGAASSYNSPLHF.